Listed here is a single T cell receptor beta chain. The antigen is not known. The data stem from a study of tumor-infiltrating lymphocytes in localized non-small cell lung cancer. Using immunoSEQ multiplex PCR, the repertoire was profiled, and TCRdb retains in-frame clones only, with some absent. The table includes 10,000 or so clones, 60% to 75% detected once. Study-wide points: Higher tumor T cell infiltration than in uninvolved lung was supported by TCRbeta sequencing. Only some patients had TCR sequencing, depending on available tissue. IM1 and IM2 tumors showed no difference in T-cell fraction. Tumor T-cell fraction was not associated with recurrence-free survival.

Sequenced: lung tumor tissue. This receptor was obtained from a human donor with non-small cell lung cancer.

The chain's CDR3 is CASSSTSGATTGELFF. The CDR3 region has the DNA TGCGCCAGCAGCTCGACTAGCGGGGCTACAACCGGGGAGCTGTTTTTT. This sequence joins TRBV5-1 and TRBJ2-2, with TRBD2 matching 11 bases. Germline values: CDR1 SGHRS, CDR2 YFSETQ. The CDR3 loop spans 16 amino acids. With V trimmed by 3 bases and J by 5 bases, 6 bases remained unmatched. Together with reference TRBV5-1 and TRBJ2-2, the CDR3 gives the full variable domain: KAGVTQTPRYLIKTRGQQVTLSCSPISGHRSVSWYQQTPGQGLQFLFEYFSETQRNKGNFPGRFSGRQFSNSRSEMNVSTLELGDSALYLCASSSTSGATTGELFFGEGSRLTVL.